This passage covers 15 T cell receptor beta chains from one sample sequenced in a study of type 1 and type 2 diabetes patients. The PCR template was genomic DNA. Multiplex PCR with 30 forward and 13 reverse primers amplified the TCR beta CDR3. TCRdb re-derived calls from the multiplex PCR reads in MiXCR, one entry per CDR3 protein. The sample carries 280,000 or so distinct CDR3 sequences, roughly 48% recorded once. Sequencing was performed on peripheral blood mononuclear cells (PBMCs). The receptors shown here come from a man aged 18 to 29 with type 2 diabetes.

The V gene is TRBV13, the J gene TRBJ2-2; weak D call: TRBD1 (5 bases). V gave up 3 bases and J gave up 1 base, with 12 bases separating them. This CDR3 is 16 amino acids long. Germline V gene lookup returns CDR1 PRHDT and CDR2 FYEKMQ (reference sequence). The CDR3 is CASSLDMSENTGELFF. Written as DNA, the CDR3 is TGTGCCAGCAGCTTGGACATGTCGGAGAACACCGGGGAGCTGTTTTTT.

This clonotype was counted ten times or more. The CDR3 DNA is TGTGCCAGCAGCTTAGGAGGGGCCGGGGAGCTGTTTTTT. Protein sequence: CASSLGGAGELFF. The chain joins TRBV7-2 to TRBJ2-2; perhaps D is TRBD1 or TRBD2 (5 bases each). CDR3 length equals 13 residues. With 1 base removed from V and 6 bases from J, the gap between germline ends came to 6 bases. CDR1 SGHTA and CDR2 FQGNSA come from the germline V gene.

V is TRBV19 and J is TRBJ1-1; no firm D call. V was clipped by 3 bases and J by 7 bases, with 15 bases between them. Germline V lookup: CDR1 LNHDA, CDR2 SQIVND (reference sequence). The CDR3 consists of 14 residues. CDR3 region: CASSMAPGMDEAFF. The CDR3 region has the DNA TGTGCCAGTAGTATGGCCCCTGGTATGGATGAAGCTTTCTTT.

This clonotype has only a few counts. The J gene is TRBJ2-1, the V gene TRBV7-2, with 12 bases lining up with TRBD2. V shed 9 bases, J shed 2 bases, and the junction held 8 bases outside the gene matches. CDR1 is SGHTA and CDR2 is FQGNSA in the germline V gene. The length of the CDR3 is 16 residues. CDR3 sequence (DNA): TGTGCCAGTAGTAGCCTAGCGGGGGGGCCCTACAATGAGCAGTTCTTC. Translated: CASSSLAGGPYNEQFF.

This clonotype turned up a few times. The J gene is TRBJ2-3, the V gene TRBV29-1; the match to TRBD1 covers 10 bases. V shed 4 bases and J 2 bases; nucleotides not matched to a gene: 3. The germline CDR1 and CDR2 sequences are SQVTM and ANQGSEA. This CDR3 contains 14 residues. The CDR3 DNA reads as TGCAGCGTTGGGGGACAGGGGTACACAGATACGCAGTATTTT. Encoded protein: CSVGGQGYTDTQYF.

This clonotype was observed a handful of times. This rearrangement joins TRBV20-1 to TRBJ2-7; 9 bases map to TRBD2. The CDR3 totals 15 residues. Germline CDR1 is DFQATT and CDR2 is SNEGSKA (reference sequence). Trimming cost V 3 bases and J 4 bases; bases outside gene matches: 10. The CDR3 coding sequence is TGCAGTGCTAGCTACCCCGGGACTAGCCCGTACGAGCAGTACTTC. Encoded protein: CSASYPGTSPYEQYF.

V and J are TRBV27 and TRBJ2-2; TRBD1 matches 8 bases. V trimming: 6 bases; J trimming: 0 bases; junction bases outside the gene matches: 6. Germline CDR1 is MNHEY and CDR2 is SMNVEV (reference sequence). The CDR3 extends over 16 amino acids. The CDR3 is CASSFQTGANTGELFF. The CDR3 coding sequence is TGTGCCAGCAGCTTCCAGACAGGGGCGAACACCGGGGAGCTGTTTTTT.

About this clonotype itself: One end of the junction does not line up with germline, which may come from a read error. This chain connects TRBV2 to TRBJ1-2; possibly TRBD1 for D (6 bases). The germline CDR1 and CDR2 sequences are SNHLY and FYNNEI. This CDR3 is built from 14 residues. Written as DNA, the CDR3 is TGTGACAGCAAGAGGGGGGGGCAGGACTATGGCTACACCTTC. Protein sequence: CDSKRGGQDYGYTF. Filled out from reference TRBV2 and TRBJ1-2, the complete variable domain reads EPEVTQTPSHQVTQMGQEVILRCVPISNHLYFYWYRQILGQKVEFLVSFYNNEISEKSEIFDDQFSVERPDGSNFTLKIRSTKLEDSAMYFCDSKRGGQDYGYTFGSGTRLTVV.

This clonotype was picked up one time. CDR3 in amino acids: CASSLKGNEKLFF. The DNA for the CDR3 is TGTGCCAGCAGCTTAAAGGGAAATGAAAAACTGTTTTTT. The J gene is TRBJ1-4, the V gene TRBV7-2; D not resolved. Germline CDR1 is SGHTA and CDR2 is FQGNSA. The ends were cut back, 2 bases at V and 5 bases at J, with 6 bases in the middle. The CDR3 has 13 residues.

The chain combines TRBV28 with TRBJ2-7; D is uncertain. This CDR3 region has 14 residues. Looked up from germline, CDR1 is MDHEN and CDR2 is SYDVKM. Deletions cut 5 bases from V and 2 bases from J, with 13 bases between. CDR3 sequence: CASSPPPETYEQYF. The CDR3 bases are TGTGCCAGCAGTCCCCCCCCAGAGACCTACGAGCAGTACTTC.

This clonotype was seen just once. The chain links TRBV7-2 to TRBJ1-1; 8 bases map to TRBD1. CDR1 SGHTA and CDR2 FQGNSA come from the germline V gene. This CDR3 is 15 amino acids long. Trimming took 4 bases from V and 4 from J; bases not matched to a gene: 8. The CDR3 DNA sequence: TGTGCCAGCAGCTCTAGTGGACAGGGCAGCACTGAAGCTTTCTTT. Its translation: CASSSSGQGSTEAFF.

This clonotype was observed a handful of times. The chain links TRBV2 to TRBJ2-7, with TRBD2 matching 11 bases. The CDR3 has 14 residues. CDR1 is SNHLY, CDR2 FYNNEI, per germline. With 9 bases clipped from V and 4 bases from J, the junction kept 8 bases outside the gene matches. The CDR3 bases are TGTGCCAGTTTCGAGACTAGCGGGGAATACGAGCAGTACTTC. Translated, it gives CASFETSGEYEQYF. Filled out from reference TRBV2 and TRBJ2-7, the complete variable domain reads EPEVTQTPSHQVTQMGQEVILRCVPISNHLYFYWYRQILGQKVEFLVSFYNNEISEKSEIFDDQFSVERPDGSNFTLKIRSTKLEDSAMYFCASFETSGEYEQYFGPGTRLTVT.

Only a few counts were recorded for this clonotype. Written as DNA, the CDR3 is TGTGCCAGCAGCTTAGCTGGTAGCGCCACCTACGAGCAGTACTTC. It codes for CASSLAGSATYEQYF. The chain joins TRBV7-2 to TRBJ2-7, with D maybe TRBD2 (5 bases). The germline gives CDR1 SGHTA, CDR2 FQGNSA. Deletions cut 0 bases from V and 2 bases from J, with 11 bases between. There are 15 residues in the CDR3.

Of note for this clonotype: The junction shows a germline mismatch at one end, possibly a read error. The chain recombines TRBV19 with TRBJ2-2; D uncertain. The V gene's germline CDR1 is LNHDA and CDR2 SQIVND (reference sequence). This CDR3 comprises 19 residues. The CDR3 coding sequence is TGTGCCAGTAGCATAGCTGGGTCTTTTAACTTGGGTCGTACCGGGGAGCTGTTTTTT. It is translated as CASSIAGSFNLGRTGELFF.

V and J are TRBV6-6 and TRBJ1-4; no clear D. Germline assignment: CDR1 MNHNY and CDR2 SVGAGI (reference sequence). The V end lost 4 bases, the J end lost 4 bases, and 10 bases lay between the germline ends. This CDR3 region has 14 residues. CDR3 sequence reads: CASSFDGGNEKLFF. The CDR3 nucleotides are TGTGCCAGCAGTTTTGACGGAGGTAATGAAAAACTGTTTTTT.